A selection of T cell receptor beta chains follows, all from one sample in a study of cytotoxic CD8 clonotypes in ibrutinib-treated CLL. Clones were read by immunoSEQ multiplex PCR, and TCRdb kept only the in-frame ones, dropping some. The table shows nearly 50,000 clones, with about 57% occurring only once. This specimen was PBMCs, taken after 24 months of ibrutinib treatment. These TCRs come from a human donor with chronic lymphocytic leukemia. Both conserved end residues are part of each CDR3. D genes are given only for firm matches. Only some rows state a clone size, as once, few, many or a class for expanded clones.

clone size: few
J gene: TRBJ2-2
D gene: .
V gene: TRBV15
CDR3 protein: CATSSRTAGELFF
CDR3 DNA: TGTGCCACCAGCTCCCGGACGGCCGGGGAGCTGTTTTTT

clone size: .
J gene: TRBJ2-1
D gene: .
V gene: TRBV15
CDR3 protein: CATSREDGGPRGEQFF
CDR3 DNA: TGTGCCACCAGCAGAGAAGACGGGGGCCCCCGAGGGGAGCAGTTCTTC

clone size: .
J gene: TRBJ2-2
D gene: .
V gene: TRBV5-5
CDR3 protein: CASSLGGRDTGELFF
CDR3 DNA: TGTGCCAGCAGCCTTGGGGGGCGGGACACCGGGGAGCTGTTTTTT

clone size: once
J gene: TRBJ2-5
D gene: TRBD2
V gene: TRBV10-3
CDR3 protein: CAITAGTSGGQWETQYF
CDR3 DNA: TGTGCCATCACCGCCGGGACTAGCGGGGGGCAATGGGAGACCCAGTACTTC

clone size: .
J gene: TRBJ1-6
D gene: .
V gene: TRBV28
CDR3 protein: CASTVFGSPLHF
CDR3 DNA: TGTGCCAGCACTGTGTTTGGTTCACCCCTCCACTTT

clone size: .
J gene: TRBJ1-6
D gene: TRBD1
V gene: TRBV5-1
CDR3 protein: CASTLGTANESPLHF
CDR3 DNA: TGCGCCAGCACCTTGGGGACAGCTAATGAATCACCCCTCCACTTT

clone size: .
J gene: TRBJ2-7
D gene: .
V gene: TRBV2
CDR3 protein: CASSETAKGEQYF
CDR3 DNA: TGTGCCAGCAGTGAGACAGCGAAAGGCGAGCAGTACTTC

clone size: few
J gene: TRBJ1-4
D gene: .
V gene: TRBV4-1
CDR3 protein: CASSQGADPLNEKLFF
CDR3 DNA: TGCGCCAGCAGCCAAGGAGCGGACCCACTTAATGAAAAACTGTTTTTT

clone size: few
J gene: TRBJ1-6
D gene: .
V gene: TRBV19
CDR3 protein: CASSTETDVSPLHF
CDR3 DNA: TGTGCCAGTAGTACCGAGACAGATGTTTCACCCCTCCACTTT

clone size: .
J gene: TRBJ2-7
D gene: .
V gene: TRBV5-6
CDR3 protein: CASTPSDAASSYEQYF
CDR3 DNA: TGTGCCAGCACCCCTTCCGACGCCGCCAGCTCCTACGAGCAGTACTTC

clone size: .
J gene: TRBJ1-1
D gene: TRBD1
V gene: TRBV5-4
CDR3 protein: CASSLDGRGRTEAFF
CDR3 DNA: TGTGCCAGCAGCTTGGATGGCAGGGGGCGGACTGAAGCTTTCTTT

clone size: once
J gene: TRBJ2-1
D gene: TRBD1
V gene: TRBV5-1
CDR3 protein: CASSLGGSGTGYNEQFF
CDR3 DNA: TGCGCCAGCAGCTTGGGGGGATCCGGGACAGGGTACAATGAGCAGTTCTTC

clone size: .
J gene: TRBJ1-3
D gene: .
V gene: TRBV6-5
CDR3 protein: CASSYSGGYGNTIYF
CDR3 DNA: TGTGCCAGCAGTTACTCGGGCGGGTACGGAAACACCATATATTTT

clone size: .
J gene: TRBJ1-1
D gene: TRBD1
V gene: TRBV5-4
CDR3 protein: CASSPGTGGLTEAFF
CDR3 DNA: TGTGCCAGCAGCCCTGGGACAGGGGGCCTTACTGAAGCTTTCTTT

clone size: .
J gene: TRBJ2-7
D gene: .
V gene: TRBV5-1
CDR3 protein: CASSSSGPSYEQYF
CDR3 DNA: TGCGCCAGCAGCTCGAGCGGGCCAAGCTACGAGCAGTACTTC

clone size: .
J gene: TRBJ1-2
D gene: TRBD1
V gene: TRBV5-6
CDR3 protein: CASSLGTGRYGYTF
CDR3 DNA: TGTGCCAGCAGCTTGGGGACAGGACGGTATGGCTACACCTTC

clone size: few
J gene: TRBJ2-2
D gene: .
V gene: TRBV5-4
CDR3 protein: CASSLVGNTGELFF
CDR3 DNA: TGTGCCAGCAGCTTGGTTGGGAACACCGGGGAGCTGTTTTTT

clone size: .
J gene: TRBJ2-7
D gene: TRBD1
V gene: TRBV5-6
CDR3 protein: CASSFSLRGLYEQYF
CDR3 DNA: TGTGCCAGCAGCTTCTCGCTAAGGGGGCTATACGAGCAGTACTTC

clone size: few
J gene: TRBJ2-2
D gene: .
V gene: TRBV5-1
CDR3 protein: CASSLVRGGTGELFF
CDR3 DNA: TGCGCCAGCAGCTTGGTCAGGGGAGGGACCGGGGAGCTGTTTTTT

clone size: .
J gene: TRBJ1-1
D gene: .
V gene: TRBV6-5
CDR3 protein: CASSYQSWSPEAFF
CDR3 DNA: TGTGCCAGCAGTTACCAGTCTTGGTCCCCTGAAGCTTTCTTT

clone size: .
J gene: TRBJ1-2
D gene: .
V gene: TRBV5-1
CDR3 protein: CASSLASGAANYGYTF
CDR3 DNA: TGCGCCAGCAGCTTGGCCTCTGGGGCAGCGAACTATGGCTACACCTTC

clone size: .
J gene: TRBJ2-1
D gene: TRBD1
V gene: TRBV5-1
CDR3 protein: CASSPRQGAGDEQFF
CDR3 DNA: TGCGCCAGCAGCCCCCGACAGGGGGCCGGCGATGAGCAGTTCTTC

clone size: few
J gene: TRBJ1-2
D gene: TRBD1
V gene: TRBV19
CDR3 protein: CASSTRTGTNYGYTF
CDR3 DNA: TGTGCCAGTAGTACCAGGACAGGGACTAACTATGGCTACACCTTC

clone size: .
J gene: TRBJ2-5
D gene: TRBD2
V gene: TRBV6-5
CDR3 protein: CASSLLAGGWETQYF
CDR3 DNA: TGTGCCAGCAGCCTTCTAGCGGGGGGGTGGGAGACCCAGTACTTC

clone size: .
J gene: TRBJ2-5
D gene: TRBD2
V gene: TRBV19
CDR3 protein: CASTPTSGGYLRQETQYF
CDR3 DNA: TGTGCCAGTACCCCGACTAGCGGGGGGTACCTACGGCAAGAGACCCAGTACTTC

clone size: few
J gene: TRBJ1-5
D gene: .
V gene: TRBV6-6
CDR3 protein: CASSQGSGNQPQHF
CDR3 DNA: TGTGCCAGCAGTCAGGGGTCTGGCAATCAGCCCCAGCATTTT

clone size: .
J gene: TRBJ2-5
D gene: .
V gene: TRBV7-8
CDR3 protein: CASSQRLPIEETQYF
CDR3 DNA: TGTGCCAGCAGCCAGCGACTCCCTATAGAGGAGACCCAGTACTTC

clone size: .
J gene: TRBJ2-1
D gene: .
V gene: TRBV25-1
CDR3 protein: CASSDRNRGAVDNEQFF
CDR3 DNA: TGTGCCAGCAGTGACCGAAATAGGGGGGCCGTGGACAATGAGCAGTTCTTC

clone size: .
J gene: TRBJ2-2
D gene: .
V gene: TRBV13
CDR3 protein: CASRSYLGGTGELFF
CDR3 DNA: TGTGCCAGCAGATCGTACTTGGGGGGTACCGGGGAGCTGTTTTTT

clone size: once
J gene: TRBJ2-2
D gene: TRBD1
V gene: TRBV9
CDR3 protein: CASSPHTGRTGGHGELFF
CDR3 DNA: TGTGCCAGCAGCCCTCATACGGGGAGGACAGGGGGCCACGGGGAGCTGTTTTTT

clone size: .
J gene: TRBJ2-5
D gene: .
V gene: TRBV18
CDR3 protein: CASSPVARTQYF
CDR3 DNA: TGTGCCAGCTCCCCCGTGGCCAGGACCCAGTACTTC

clone size: .
J gene: TRBJ2-2
D gene: .
V gene: TRBV7-9
CDR3 protein: CASSLVLAKGTGELFF
CDR3 DNA: TGTGCCAGCAGCTTAGTTTTGGCGAAGGGAACCGGGGAGCTGTTTTTT

clone size: .
J gene: TRBJ1-5
D gene: .
V gene: TRBV20-1
CDR3 protein: CSARGGGPQHF
CDR3 DNA: TGCAGTGCTAGAGGGGGAGGGCCCCAGCATTTT

clone size: .
J gene: TRBJ2-1
D gene: TRBD2
V gene: TRBV15
CDR3 protein: CATSRDRAQRGADNEQFF
CDR3 DNA: TGTGCCACCAGCAGAGATCGGGCCCAGCGGGGGGCGGACAATGAGCAGTTCTTC

clone size: .
J gene: TRBJ2-5
D gene: TRBD2
V gene: TRBV5-1
CDR3 protein: CASSGGTRGETQYF
CDR3 DNA: TGCGCCAGCAGCGGAGGGACTAGAGGGGAGACCCAGTACTTC

clone size: many
J gene: TRBJ1-5
D gene: .
V gene: TRBV19
CDR3 protein: CASMRGSNQPQHF
CDR3 DNA: TGTGCCAGTATGAGGGGAAGCAATCAGCCCCAGCATTTT

clone size: many
J gene: TRBJ1-2
D gene: TRBD1
V gene: TRBV27
CDR3 protein: CASSLSGWGDRGNGYTF
CDR3 DNA: TGTGCCAGCAGTTTATCGGGTTGGGGGGACAGGGGCAATGGCTACACCTTC